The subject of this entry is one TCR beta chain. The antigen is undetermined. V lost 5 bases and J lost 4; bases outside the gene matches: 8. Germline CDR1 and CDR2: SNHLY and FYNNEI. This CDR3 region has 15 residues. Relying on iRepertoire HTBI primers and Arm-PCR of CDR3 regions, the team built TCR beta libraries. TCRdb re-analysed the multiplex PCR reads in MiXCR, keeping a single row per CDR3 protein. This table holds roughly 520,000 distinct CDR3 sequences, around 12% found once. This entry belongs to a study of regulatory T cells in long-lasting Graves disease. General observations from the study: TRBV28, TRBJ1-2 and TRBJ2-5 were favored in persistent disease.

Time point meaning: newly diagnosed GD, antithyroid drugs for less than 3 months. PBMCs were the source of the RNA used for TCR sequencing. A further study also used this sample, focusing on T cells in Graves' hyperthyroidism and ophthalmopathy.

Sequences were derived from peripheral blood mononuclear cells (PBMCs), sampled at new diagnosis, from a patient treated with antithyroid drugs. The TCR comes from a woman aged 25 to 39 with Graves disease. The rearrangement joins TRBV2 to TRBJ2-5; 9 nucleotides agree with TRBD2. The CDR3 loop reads CASSYSGGRGETQYF. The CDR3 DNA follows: TGTGCCAGCAGTTACTCGGGCGGGAGGGGAGAGACCCAGTACTTC.